These 32 T cell receptor beta chains were all obtained from the same sample, sequenced in a study of blood T cell repertoires in COVID-19. Measured with immunoSEQ multiplex PCR; TCRdb has only the in-frame clones, and not every one. In the table there are roughly 150,000 clones, 70% to 90% of which are singletons. The sample consisted of peripheral blood. The receptor set was obtained from a woman older than 75 with COVID-19, enrolled during active disease.

V and J are TRBV28 and TRBJ2-7; 10 bases match TRBD2. The CDR3 runs to 16 residues. In germline, CDR1 is MDHEN, CDR2 SYDVKM. After removal of 5 bases from V and 0 bases from J, the junction contained 7 bases not matched to a gene. CDR3 in DNA: TGTGCCAGCAGTCAGCCGGGACTAGCGCACTCCTACGAGCAGTACTTC. Translating it yields CASSQPGLAHSYEQYF. Based on the CDR3 plus reference TRBV28 and TRBJ2-7, the full variable domain is DVKVTQSSRYLVKRTGEKVFLECVQDMDHENMFWYRQDPGLGLRLIYFSYDVKMKEKGDIPEGYSVSREKKERFSLILESASTNQTSMYLCASSQPGLAHSYEQYFGPGTRLTVT.

The chain recombines TRBV5-1 with TRBJ1-2, with 9 bases fitting TRBD1. V was clipped by 3 bases and J by 1 base; unmatched bases: 4. The length of the CDR3 is 15 residues. The germline V gene has CDR1 SGHRS and CDR2 YFSETQ. DNA of the CDR3: TGCGCCAGCAGCTCTACAGGGGGCTTTAACTATGGCTACACCTTC. It codes for CASSSTGGFNYGYTF.

The rearrangement uses TRBV6-5 and TRBJ1-1, with D perhaps TRBD1 (5 bases). The germline V gene encodes CDR1 MNHEY and CDR2 SVGAGI. Trimming cost V 4 bases and J 11 bases, with 14 bases left between them. The length of the CDR3 is 12 residues. The CDR3 sequence is CASSSPGGGAFF. CDR3 in DNA: TGTGCCAGCAGTTCCCCGGGGGGAGGGGCTTTCTTT.

The rearrangement links TRBV6-5 to TRBJ1-2, with D hard to call. The V end lost 4 bases, the J end lost 3 bases, and 18 bases lay between the germline ends. Germline V gives CDR1 MNHEY, CDR2 SVGAGI. The CDR3 totals 16 residues. CDR3 DNA sequence: TGTGCCAGCAGTTCCCGATCGGTGGCGGGAGACTATGGCTACACCTTC. Translated, it gives CASSSRSVAGDYGYTF.

In its sample, this clone was seen a few times. Written as DNA, the CDR3 is TGTGCCAGCAGCTTAGATTCCAGGCGACCGCAGTATTTT. Amino acids: CASSLDSRRPQYF. V is TRBV11-1 and J is TRBJ2-3; D gene uncertain. Germline V CDR1 and CDR2: SGHAT, FQDESV (reference sequence). There are 13 residues in the CDR3. V was cut by 1 base and J by 10 bases, with 12 bases left in between.

Comments on this clone: Sequence at one end of the junction differs from germline and may be a read error. V is TRBV19 and J is TRBJ2-5, with 10 bases matching TRBD2. This CDR3 is built from 16 residues. From germline, CDR1 is LNHDA and CDR2 SQIVND (reference sequence). The CDR3 protein is CASSIRPSGSIGTQYF. CDR3 DNA sequence: TGTGCAAGTAGTATACGTCCTAGCGGGAGTATCGGGACCCAGTACTTC.

This sequence joins TRBV7-2 and TRBJ2-1; D unclear. CDR3 length: 15 residues. From germline, CDR1 is SGHTA and CDR2 FQGNSA. Trimming left V 4 bases short and J 1 base short, with 11 bases between. The DNA of the CDR3 is TGTGCCAGCAGCTCAACGGCAGGATCCTACAATGAGCAGTTCTTC. Protein product: CASSSTAGSYNEQFF.

The V and J genes are TRBV9 and TRBJ1-4; a weak D match, TRBD1 (5 bases). The germline CDR1 and CDR2 sequences are SGDLS and YYNGEE. The CDR3 has 19 amino acids. V gave up 6 bases and J gave up 4 bases, with 28 bases separating them. The CDR3 is CASIVDHILRGYDNEKLFF. For the CDR3, the DNA is TGTGCCAGCATCGTCGACCACATACTAAGGGGCTACGATAATGAAAAACTGTTTTTT.

The rearrangement joins TRBV5-4 to TRBJ2-7; 7 nucleotides agree with TRBD2. CDR3 length: 14 residues. V was pared by 2 bases and J by 2 bases, with 4 bases of the junction left unmatched. CDR1 is SGHNT, CDR2 YYREEE, per germline (reference sequence). The DNA of the CDR3 is TGTGCCAGCAGCTTTGAGGGAGGGCCCTACGAGCAGTACTTC. Translated, it gives CASSFEGGPYEQYF.

The rearrangement joins TRBV6-5 to TRBJ1-2; D uncertain. Per the germline V gene, CDR1 is MNHEY and CDR2 is SVGAGI. The CDR3 extends over 14 amino acids. V was pared by 8 bases and J by 1 base, with 14 bases between. CDR3 nucleotide sequence: TGTGCCAGCGGGTGGGAGGCGGGTAACTATGGCTACACCTTC. Protein: CASGWEAGNYGYTF.

The chain joins TRBV19 to TRBJ1-1; a possible D gene is TRBD1 (6 bases). Per the germline V gene, CDR1 is LNHDA and CDR2 is SQIVND (reference sequence). Trimming took 6 bases from V and 4 from J, leaving 18 bases between them. The CDR3 is 15 amino acids. The CDR3 coding sequence is TGTGCCAGTAGCCTCATACAGGGAATTTCCACTGAAGCTTTCTTT. Protein product: CASSLIQGISTEAFF. Supplemented by reference TRBV19 and TRBJ1-1, the full variable domain reads DGGITQSPKYLFRKEGQNVTLSCEQNLNHDAMYWYRQDPGQGLRLIYYSQIVNDFQKGDIAEGYSVSREKKESFPLTVTSAQKNPTAFYLCASSLIQGISTEAFFGQGTRLTVV.

This chain uses TRBV6-1 with TRBJ1-5; D gene unclear. Germline-derived CDR1 and CDR2 are MNHNS and SASEGT. There are 15 residues in the CDR3. V was shortened by 2 bases and J by 1 base, with 9 bases between the two germline ends. The DNA of the CDR3 is TGTGCCAGCAGTGAAATAACGGGGAGCAATCAGCCCCAGCATTTT. Encoded protein: CASSEITGSNQPQHF.

J is TRBJ1-4 and V is TRBV28; 10 bases match TRBD1. This CDR3 comprises 15 residues. CDR1 is MDHEN, CDR2 SYDVKM, per germline. J was trimmed by 1 base and V by 6 bases; bases with no gene match: 2. CDR3 protein: CASRDRGGTNEKLFF. The CDR3 DNA is TGTGCCAGCAGGGACAGGGGGGGAACTAATGAAAAACTGTTTTTT.

V and J are TRBV20-1 and TRBJ1-5, with no clear D. With 3 bases removed from V and 5 bases from J, the gap between germline ends came to 11 bases. CDR1 is DFQATT, CDR2 SNEGSKA, per germline (reference sequence). The CDR3 is 13 residues long. CDR3 DNA: TGCAGTGCTAGTGCAGGCTTGGATCAGCCCCAGCATTTT. It translates to CSASAGLDQPQHF.

J is TRBJ2-7 and V is TRBV7-2; 8 bases are shared with TRBD1. The CDR3 contains 13 residues. The germline V gene has CDR1 SGHTA and CDR2 FQGNSA. Trimming cost V 5 bases and J 6 bases; bases outside gene matches: 6. In nucleotides, the CDR3 is TGTGCCAGCAGCCCGGACAGGGAGGCCGAGCAGTACTTC. It is translated as CASSPDREAEQYF.

The rearrangement links TRBV6-6 to TRBJ1-2, with D possibly matching TRBD1 (5 bases). Between the trimmed V and J ends, which lost 6 bases and 8 bases, there was a span of 19 bases. Germline CDR1 reads MNHNY; CDR2 reads SVGAGI (reference sequence). The CDR3 has 14 residues. The CDR3 nucleotides are TGTGCCAGCAGGCTCCAACAGGCGGCAACGGGCTACACCTTC. Translating gives CASRLQQAATGYTF.

J is TRBJ1-2 and V is TRBV19; 7 nucleotides line up with TRBD1. Germline assignment: CDR1 LNHDA and CDR2 SQIVND (reference sequence). V shed 5 bases, J shed 8 bases, and the junction held 20 bases outside the gene matches. The CDR3 length is 17 residues. The CDR3 bases are TGTGCCAGTAGTGGTTGGGACAGCATTGACTTACGTCGAGGCTACACCTTC. This sequence encodes CASSGWDSIDLRRGYTF.

V gene TRBV18 combines with J gene TRBJ1-5; 7 bases match TRBD1. The CDR3 is 13 amino acids. Germline loops: CDR1 KGHSH, CDR2 LQKENI. The V and J ends lost 4 bases and 4 bases, in that order; junction bases with no gene match: 1. CDR3 region: CASSQGANQPQHF. The CDR3 coding sequence is TGTGCCAGCTCACAGGGGGCGAATCAGCCCCAGCATTTT.

This chain links TRBV7-3 with TRBJ1-2, with 7 nucleotides matching TRBD1. V lost 5 bases, J lost 5 bases, and 5 bases stayed unmatched. CDR3 length equals 13 residues. CDR1 is SGHTA, CDR2 FQGTGA, per germline. The CDR3 is CASSDRQGYGYTF. The CDR3 DNA follows: TGTGCCAGCAGCGATCGACAGGGTTATGGCTACACCTTC.

The rearrangement links TRBV4-3 to TRBJ1-3; TRBD1 aligns across 7 bases. V shed 5 bases, J shed 8 bases, and the junction held 6 bases outside the gene matches. Per germline, CDR1 LGHNA and CDR2 YSLEER. This CDR3 is 13 amino acids long. In DNA, the CDR3 is TGCGCCAGCAGCAGACAGGGATTCGACACCATATATTTT. This translates into CASSRQGFDTIYF.

The chain employs TRBV19 and TRBJ2-1; 11 nucleotides agree with TRBD2. Trimming at V came to 8 bases and at J to 3 bases, leaving 6 bases not matched to a gene. Germline V CDR1 and CDR2: LNHDA, SQIVND (reference sequence). The length of the CDR3 is 15 residues. This CDR3 reads CASRLAGSSYNEQFF. The CDR3 DNA reads as TGTGCCAGTCGACTAGCGGGATCTAGCTACAATGAGCAGTTCTTC.

The rearrangement uses TRBV14 and TRBJ2-7; D might be TRBD1 (5 bases). The germline V and J ends were trimmed by 4 bases and 3 bases, with 16 bases remaining between them. This CDR3 contains 15 residues. Per germline, CDR1 SGHDN and CDR2 FVKESK. The chain's CDR3 is CASSRFGALDYEQYF. For the CDR3, the DNA is TGTGCCAGCAGCCGCTTTGGGGCTTTGGACTACGAGCAGTACTTC.

J is TRBJ2-7 and V is TRBV7-2; D might be TRBD2 (6 bases). From germline, CDR1 is SGHTA and CDR2 FQGNSA. This CDR3 spans 15 amino acids. Deletions cut 3 bases from V and 3 bases from J, with 15 bases between. CDR3 in amino acids: CASSLGSGLLYEQYF. The CDR3 DNA reads TGTGCCAGCAGCTTGGGGTCGGGACTCCTCTACGAGCAGTACTTC.

The chain recombines TRBV7-2 with TRBJ1-4; no clear D gene. Germline V gene data show CDR1 as SGHTA and CDR2 as FQGNSA. The CDR3 sequence is 12 residues long. Trimming pared 4 bases from V and 10 bases from J, leaving 10 bases between. The DNA of the CDR3 is TGTGCCAGCAGCTCCGGTCCAGGAAAACTGTTTTTT. Translation gives CASSSGPGKLFF. Full variable domain (rest looked up from reference TRBV7-2 and TRBJ1-4): GAGVSQSPSNKVTEKGKDVELRCDPISGHTALYWYRQSLGQGLEFLIYFQGNSAPDKSGLPSDRFSAERTGGSVSTLTIQRTQQEDSAVYLCASSSGPGKLFFGSGTQLSVL.

V usage is TRBV4-1 and J usage is TRBJ2-1, with 9 positions matching TRBD2. CDR1 and CDR2 from the germline V gene are MGHRA and YSYEKL. The CDR3 covers 16 residues. V lost 0 bases and J lost 8; bases outside the gene matches: 8. CDR3 sequence (DNA): TGCGCCAGCAGCCAAGAAGGTGGCGGGAGGGGCGATGAGCAGTTCTTC. This sequence encodes CASSQEGGGRGDEQFF.

The chain uses TRBV21-1 and TRBJ1-3; TRBD1, the D gene given by the table, was not confirmed from the DNA. TRBV21-1 represents a pseudogene. The CDR3 is 16 amino acids. CDR3 amino acids: CASSSPTGSSGNTIYF. CDR3 sequence (DNA): TGTGCCAGCAGCTCCCCGACAGGGAGCTCTGGAAACACCATATATTTT.

V gene TRBV5-1 combines with J gene TRBJ2-3; 9 bases are shared with TRBD2. Germline CDR1 SGHRS, CDR2 YFSETQ. This CDR3 is built from 14 residues. With 8 bases clipped from V and 14 bases from J, the junction kept 18 bases outside the gene matches. CDR3 nucleotide sequence: TGCGCCAGTACCCTCGGACTAGCGACGTCTGGGCGGTATTTT. Translated, it gives CASTLGLATSGRYF.

V gene TRBV9 combines with J gene TRBJ2-6; TRBD1 is a possible D gene (6 bases). Germline-derived CDR1 and CDR2 are SGDLS and YYNGEE. The CDR3 has 19 amino acids. V shed 0 bases and J shed 1 base, with 17 bases lying between them. As DNA, the CDR3 is TGTGCCAGCAGCGTAGATCTGGGGGCGACATTTTCTGGGGCCAACGTCCTGACTTTC. Translating gives CASSVDLGATFSGANVLTF. The full variable domain, in which reference TRBV9 and TRBJ2-6 provide the parts outside the CDR3, is DSGVTQTPKHLITATGQRVTLRCSPRSGDLSVYWYQQSLDQGLQFLIQYYNGEERAKGNILERFSAQQFPDLHSELNLSSLELGDSALYFCASSVDLGATFSGANVLTFGAGSRLTVL.

The rearrangement uses TRBV6-2 or TRBV6-3 and TRBJ2-1; no reliable D call. CDR3 size: 13 residues. Between the trimmed V and J ends, which lost 0 bases and 9 bases, there was a span of 9 bases. The germline gives CDR1 MNHEY, CDR2 SVGEGT. CDR3 sequence reads: CASSYSGGSEQFF. The CDR3 nucleotides are TGTGCCAGCAGTTACTCCGGCGGAAGTGAGCAGTTCTTC.

The chain couples TRBV7-8 to TRBJ1-2; no clear D. Deletions cut 4 bases from V and 1 base from J, with 10 bases between. The CDR3 runs to 14 residues. Germline-derived CDR1 and CDR2 are SGHVS and FQNEAQ. The CDR3: CASSSQQINYGYTF. CDR3 bases: TGTGCCAGCAGCTCCCAACAGATTAACTATGGCTACACCTTC.

The chain is built from TRBV6-4 and TRBJ1-1; D is perhaps TRBD1 (6 bases). Between the trimmed V and J ends, which lost 3 bases and 6 bases, there was a span of 11 bases. CDR1 and CDR2 from the germline V gene are MRHNA and SNTAGT. The CDR3 sequence is 13 residues long. This chain's CDR3 is CASSDNRESEAFF. The CDR3, as DNA: TGTGCCAGCAGTGATAACAGGGAATCTGAAGCTTTCTTT.

The rearrangement links TRBV7-3 to TRBJ1-2; 8 bases are shared with TRBD1. The CDR3 has 15 amino acids. Trimming cost V 5 bases and J 7 bases; bases outside gene matches: 12. Germline V gene data show CDR1 as SGHTA and CDR2 as FQGTGA. CDR3 coding DNA: TGTGCCAGCAGCCCAAGCGGACAGGGAGGGAGTGGCTACACCTTC. Its translation: CASSPSGQGGSGYTF.